Each of the 30 T cell receptor beta chains below was sequenced from the same sample in a study of a mutant IDH1 vaccine in newly diagnosed glioma. This table comes from immunoSEQ multiplex PCR, and its TCRdb copy is limited to in-frame clones, with some not included. Among about 48,000 clones listed, more than 65% were seen once. Their antigen targets remain unknown. Stated time point: week 35, safety follow-up. It was 300 ug of mutant IDH1 20-mer peptide that made up each vaccine dose, given with topical imiquimod. The material was PBMCs, obtained from a glioma patient whose treatment included an IDH1 peptide vaccine. The receptors come from a middle-aged man with glioma.

The chain links TRBV4-1 to TRBJ2-5; D may be TRBD1 (6 bases). The CDR3 runs to 18 residues. Trimming pared 0 bases from V and 3 bases from J, leaving 20 bases between. Per germline, CDR1 MGHRA and CDR2 YSYEKL. CDR3 sequence: CASSQDAVSGDQEETQYF. CDR3 in DNA: TGCGCCAGCAGCCAAGATGCGGTCTCAGGGGACCAGGAAGAGACCCAGTACTTC.

The chain joins TRBV10-3 to TRBJ2-5; tentative D call: TRBD1 (5 bases). CDR1 is ENHRY, CDR2 SYGVKD, per germline. This CDR3 has 13 amino acids. The V gene lost 0 bases and the J gene lost 7 bases, with 9 bases spanning the gap. The CDR3 DNA sequence: TGTGCCATCAGTGAGTCCCCCCAGGGGACCCAGTACTTC. This encodes CAISESPQGTQYF.

V is TRBV10-3 and J is TRBJ1-3, with D maybe TRBD1 (5 bases). V was trimmed by 11 bases and J by 0 bases, leaving 11 bases between them. The CDR3 is 13 residues long. Germline CDR1 and CDR2: ENHRY and SYGVKD. The CDR3 bases are TGTGCCGGGGCGGGACTCTCTGGAAACACCATATATTTT. Amino acids: CAGAGLSGNTIYF.

The chain joins TRBV5-1 to TRBJ2-5; tentative D call: TRBD1 (5 bases). The germline V gene has CDR1 SGHRS and CDR2 YFSETQ. There are 13 residues in the CDR3. V lost 2 bases and J lost 5, with 10 bases in between. The DNA of the CDR3 is TGCGCCAGCAGCTTTAGGGGTGAGGAGACCCAGTACTTC. This encodes CASSFRGEETQYF.

In the case of this clone: One end of the junction fails to match germline, which may point to a read error. V and J are TRBV5-1 and TRBJ2-5, with D tentatively TRBD1 (6 bases). This CDR3 is built from 14 residues. From germline, CDR1 is SGHRS and CDR2 YFSETQ. The CDR3 DNA sequence: TGCGCCAGCAGCGGGACAAATACAAGAGAGGCCCAGTACTTC. Translated, it gives CASSGTNTREAQYF.

The chain recombines TRBV18 with TRBJ2-7; D uncertain. V was cut by 8 bases and J by 3 bases, with 14 bases left in between. The CDR3 is made up of 13 amino acids. Germline V CDR1 and CDR2: KGHSH, LQKENI. The CDR3 protein is CASTTGQHYEQYF. The CDR3, as DNA: TGTGCCAGCACTACCGGCCAGCACTACGAGCAGTACTTC.

This chain links TRBV30 with TRBJ2-5; the D call may be TRBD1 or TRBD2 (5 bases each). V was shortened by 4 bases and J by 11 bases, with 29 bases between the two germline ends. From germline, CDR1 is GTSNPN and CDR2 SVGIG (reference sequence). The CDR3 loop spans 16 amino acids. Here the CDR3 DNA reads TGTGCCTGGACCCGTCTCTCTGGGACCCTTCTCGAAGGGCAGTACTTC. It yields the protein CAWTRLSGTLLEGQYF.

The chain employs TRBV5-1 and TRBJ2-2, with 9 bases that match TRBD2. The junction had 4 bases not matched to a gene; V was cut back by 4 bases and J by 0 bases. The germline CDR1 and CDR2 sequences are SGHRS and YFSETQ. This CDR3 is 16 amino acids long. DNA for the CDR3: TGCGCCAGCAGCATTACTAGCGGGCCGAACACCGGGGAGCTGTTTTTT. Translation gives CASSITSGPNTGELFF.

The chain combines TRBV4-2 with TRBJ1-4, with a tentative D call TRBD1 (6 bases). Looked up from germline, CDR1 is LGHNA and CDR2 is YNFKEQ. The CDR3 runs to 14 residues. The V gene lost 1 base and the J gene lost 8 bases, with 11 bases spanning the gap. CDR3: CASSQAGGGEKLFF. CDR3 in DNA: TGTGCCAGCAGCCAAGCTGGGGGCGGGGAAAAACTGTTTTTT.

The chain has TRBV11-3 and TRBJ2-1; TRBD1 might be the D (6 bases). CDR3 length: 14 amino acids. Germline values: CDR1 SGHNT, CDR2 YENEEA. V gave up 5 bases and J gave up 9 bases, with 17 bases separating them. The CDR3 bases are TGTGCCAGCAGCCGAACCACAGGGTTCGGTGAGCAGTTCTTC. Its protein product is CASSRTTGFGEQFF.

This clone was picked up a small number of times. V is TRBV6-5 and J is TRBJ2-2, with 7 bases identical to TRBD1. Germline lookup yields CDR1 MNHEY and CDR2 SVGAGI. The CDR3 consists of 16 residues. Germline trimming cut 2 bases from V and 4 bases from J; bases unmatched to any gene: 7. The CDR3 DNA reads TGTGCCAGCAGTTACCGTCACAGGGGTGGCACCGGGGAGCTGTTTTTT. Translating it yields CASSYRHRGGTGELFF.

Only one count was recorded for this clone. CDR3 sequence (DNA): TGTGCCAGCAGGGCACTAGCGGGGGGTGGAAATGAGCAGTTCTTC. Its protein is CASRALAGGGNEQFF. The chain joins TRBV6-4 to TRBJ2-1; 12 bases map to TRBD2. This CDR3 has 15 amino acids. Germline V lookup: CDR1 MRHNA, CDR2 SNTAGT. The V gene end was trimmed by 6 bases and the J gene end by 7 bases; junction bases not matched to a gene: 7.

J is TRBJ1-4 and V is TRBV5-4; D not resolved. The CDR3 consists of 15 residues. V lost 4 bases and J 5 bases, leaving 15 bases between the germline ends. CDR1 SGHNT and CDR2 YYREEE come from the germline V gene (reference sequence). The CDR3 loop is CASSLNRAVNEKLFF. The CDR3 DNA sequence: TGTGCCAGCAGCCTTAACCGGGCCGTCAATGAAAAACTGTTTTTT. Variable domain in full (rest from reference TRBV5-4 and TRBJ1-4): ETGVTQSPTHLIKTRGQQVTLRCSSQSGHNTVSWYQQALGQGPQFIFQYYREEENGRGNFPPRFSGLQFPNYSSELNVNALELDDSALYLCASSLNRAVNEKLFFGSGTQLSVL.

The chain joins TRBV20-1 to TRBJ1-2; no firm D call. Trimming left V 5 bases short and J 8 bases short, with 12 bases between. The CDR3 has 11 residues. CDR1 DFQATT and CDR2 SNEGSKA come from the germline V gene (reference sequence). In DNA, the CDR3 is TGCAGTGCTCCGCCTGACGGGGGCTACACCTTC. It codes for CSAPPDGGYTF.

V is TRBV5-4 and J is TRBJ2-7; D ambiguous. This CDR3 has 12 amino acids. CDR1 is SGHNT and CDR2 is YYREEE in the germline V gene (reference sequence). Trimming stripped 4 bases from V and 7 bases from J, with 12 bases between. The CDR3 bases are TGTGCCAGCAGCCTCCTCCTGGGGGAGCAGTACTTC. It encodes CASSLLLGEQYF.

The rearrangement links TRBV19 to TRBJ2-7; D not certain. The CDR3 length is 14 residues. Germline CDR1 is LNHDA and CDR2 is SQIVND (reference sequence). V was shortened by 3 bases and J by 2 bases, with 11 bases between the two germline ends. CDR3 sequence (DNA): TGTGCCAGTAGTATGGTTGTAGGAGCCTACGAGCAGTACTTC. Protein product: CASSMVVGAYEQYF.

The chain has TRBV6-4 and TRBJ2-1; 11 nucleotides agree with TRBD2. From germline, CDR1 is MRHNA and CDR2 SNTAGT. This CDR3 is built from 15 residues. V gave up 4 bases and J gave up 3 bases; unmatched junction bases: 2. The CDR3 DNA follows: TGTGCCAGCAGTGCCCTAGCGGGGGGCTACAATGAGCAGTTCTTC. Its translation is CASSALAGGYNEQFF.

V usage is TRBV6-5 and J usage is TRBJ1-6; no definite D call. The CDR3 covers 15 residues. CDR1 MNHEY and CDR2 SVGAGI come from the germline V gene. V was cut by 0 bases and J by 6 bases, with 9 bases left in between. CDR3 loop: CASSYSNPLNSPLHF. The CDR3 DNA is TGTGCCAGCAGTTACTCGAATCCACTTAATTCACCCCTCCACTTT.

V and J are TRBV29-1 and TRBJ1-1; tentatively, D is TRBD1 (5 bases). The CDR3 length is 12 residues. The germline CDR1 and CDR2 sequences are SQVTM and ANQGSEA. Deletions cut 4 bases from V and 5 bases from J, with 11 bases between. This CDR3 is CSVGGDGTEAFF. For the CDR3, the DNA is TGCAGCGTTGGAGGGGATGGGACTGAAGCTTTCTTT.

This clone was seen once. The gene calls are TRBV7-9 and TRBJ1-2; D is undetermined. Germline assignment: CDR1 SEHNR and CDR2 FQNEAQ (reference sequence). V was pared by 4 bases and J by 2 bases, with 20 bases between. The CDR3 runs to 17 residues. This CDR3 reads CASSSRRAGGSNYGYTF. The CDR3 region has the DNA TGTGCCAGCAGCTCCCGACGGGCCGGCGGATCGAACTATGGCTACACCTTC.

This sequence joins TRBV2 and TRBJ1-2, with D hard to call. Germline values: CDR1 SNHLY, CDR2 FYNNEI. CDR3 length: 15 residues. V was clipped by 3 bases and J by 6 bases, with 17 bases between them. The CDR3 bases are TGTGCCAGCAGTGAGCGCTTAATACAGACCAATGGCTACACCTTC. Its translation is CASSERLIQTNGYTF.

With regard to this clone: This CDR3 fails to terminate in the conserved phenylalanine or tryptophan, so it likely reflects a read error. The DNA is left out, because the CDR3 cannot be placed on it with certainty; the CDR3 is given as TCRdb lists it. The rearrangement joins TRBV21-1 to TRBJ2-3; the table names TRBD2, a call not compared with the DNA. TRBV21-1 is termed a pseudogene. The CDR3 spans 14 residues, counting both ends. CDR3 residues: CASSGRRLAGGISL.

This rearrangement joins TRBV10-3 to TRBJ2-7; 8 bases line up with TRBD1. Germline values: CDR1 ENHRY, CDR2 SYGVKD. V gave up 2 bases and J gave up 5 bases; unmatched junction bases: 11. This CDR3 spans 16 amino acids. CDR3 amino acids: CAISEPGQGHSHEQYF. CDR3 coding DNA: TGTGCCATCAGTGAGCCCGGACAGGGCCATTCCCACGAGCAGTACTTC.

This rearrangement joins TRBV7-2 to TRBJ1-4; 8 nucleotides line up with TRBD1. Germline trimming cut 3 bases from V and 5 bases from J; bases unmatched to any gene: 2. This CDR3 region has 14 residues. The germline V gene has CDR1 SGHTA and CDR2 FQGNSA. CDR3 sequence: CASSLDRANEKLFF. CDR3 nucleotide sequence: TGTGCCAGCAGCTTGGACAGGGCAAATGAAAAACTGTTTTTT.

This chain links TRBV5-5 with TRBJ2-5; the D gene is possibly TRBD1 (5 bases). The CDR3 covers 17 residues. V gave up 4 bases and J gave up 3 bases, with 22 bases separating them. Per germline, CDR1 SGHKS and CDR2 YYEKEE (reference sequence). The CDR3 DNA follows: TGTGCCAGCAGCCCGACCCGAAGACAGCGTGGGGAAGAGACCCAGTACTTC. The encoded protein is CASSPTRRQRGEETQYF. Variable domain in full (rest from reference TRBV5-5 and TRBJ2-5): DAGVTQSPTHLIKTRGQQVTLRCSPISGHKSVSWYQQVLGQGPQFIFQYYEKEERGRGNFPDRFSARQFPNYSSELNVNALLLGDSALYLCASSPTRRQRGEETQYFGPGTRLLVL.

The chain recombines TRBV21-1 with TRBJ2-3; TRBD2 reflects the table's D call only, with no check against the DNA. TRBV21-1 is a pseudogene locus. This CDR3 region has 18 residues. In DNA form, the CDR3 reads TGTGCCAGCAGCAAAGGGCGACTAGCTAGCGGTCTCACAGATACGCAGTATTTT. It encodes CASSKGRLASGLTDTQYF.

This chain links TRBV7-9 with TRBJ1-5; no clear D. Germline lookup yields CDR1 SEHNR and CDR2 FQNEAQ (reference sequence). The V end lost 4 bases, the J end lost 4 bases, and 8 bases lay between the germline ends. The CDR3 totals 13 residues. Here the CDR3 reads CASSSKINQPQHF. DNA for the CDR3: TGTGCCAGCAGCTCTAAAATAAATCAGCCCCAGCATTTT.

The chain carries TRBV18 and TRBJ1-1, with 8 bases matching TRBD1. This CDR3 comprises 15 residues. Losses at the gene ends were 6 bases for V and 6 bases for J; bases not matched to a gene: 12. Germline CDR1 KGHSH, CDR2 LQKENI. CDR3 residues: CASSLVETGGSEAFF. The CDR3 coding sequence is TGTGCCAGCTCGTTGGTTGAAACAGGGGGGTCTGAAGCTTTCTTT. Drawing the rest from reference TRBV18 and TRBJ1-1, the complete variable domain is NAGVMQNPRHLVRRRGQEARLRCSPMKGHSHVYWYRQLPEEGLKFMVYLQKENIIDESGMPKERFSAEFPKEGPSILRIQQVVRGDSAAYFCASSLVETGGSEAFFGQGTRLTVV.

This clone was detected a few times. The chain carries TRBV6-5 and TRBJ1-6; 8 nucleotides match TRBD1. V shed 2 bases and J 6 bases; nucleotides not matched to a gene: 3. The CDR3 consists of 15 residues. CDR1 and CDR2 (germline): MNHEY, SVGAGI. In nucleotides, the CDR3 is TGTGCCAGCAGTTACGGGACAGGATTTAATTCACCCCTCCACTTT. Its translation: CASSYGTGFNSPLHF.

The chain employs TRBV30 and TRBJ2-2; D might be TRBD2 (7 bases). CDR1 GTSNPN and CDR2 SVGIG come from the germline V gene (reference sequence). V was clipped by 5 bases and J by 6 bases, with 10 bases between them. There are 12 residues in the CDR3. CDR3 nucleotides: TGTGCCTGGGGGAGGGGGTCCGGGGAGCTGTTTTTT. Translating it yields CAWGRGSGELFF.